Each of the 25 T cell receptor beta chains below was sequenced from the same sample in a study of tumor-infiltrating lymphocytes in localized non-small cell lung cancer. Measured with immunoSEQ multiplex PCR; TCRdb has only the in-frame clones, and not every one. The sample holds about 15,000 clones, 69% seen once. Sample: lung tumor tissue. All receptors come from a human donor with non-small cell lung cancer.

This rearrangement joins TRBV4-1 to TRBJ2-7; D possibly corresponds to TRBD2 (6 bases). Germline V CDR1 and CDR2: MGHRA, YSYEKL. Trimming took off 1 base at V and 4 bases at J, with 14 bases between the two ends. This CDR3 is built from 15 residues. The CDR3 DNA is TGCGCCAGCAGCCAAGGGGTCGGGAGTATTTACGAGCAGTACTTC. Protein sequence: CASSQGVGSIYEQYF.

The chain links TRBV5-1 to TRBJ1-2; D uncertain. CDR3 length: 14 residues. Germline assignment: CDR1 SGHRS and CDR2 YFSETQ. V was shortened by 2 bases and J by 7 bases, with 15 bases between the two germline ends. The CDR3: CASSFEVEGGGYTF. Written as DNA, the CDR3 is TGCGCCAGCAGCTTTGAGGTAGAGGGCGGTGGCTACACCTTC.

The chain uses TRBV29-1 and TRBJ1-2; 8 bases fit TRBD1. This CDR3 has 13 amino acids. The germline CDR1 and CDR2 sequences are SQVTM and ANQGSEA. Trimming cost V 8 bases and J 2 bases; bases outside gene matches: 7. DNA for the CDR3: TGCAGCATCCGGACAGGGTCGAACTATGGCTACACCTTC. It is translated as CSIRTGSNYGYTF.

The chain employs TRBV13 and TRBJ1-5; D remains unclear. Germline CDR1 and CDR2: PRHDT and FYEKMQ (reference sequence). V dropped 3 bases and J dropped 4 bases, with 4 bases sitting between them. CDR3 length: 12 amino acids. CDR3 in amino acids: CASSFTNQPQHF. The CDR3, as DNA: TGTGCCAGCAGCTTTACGAATCAGCCCCAGCATTTT.

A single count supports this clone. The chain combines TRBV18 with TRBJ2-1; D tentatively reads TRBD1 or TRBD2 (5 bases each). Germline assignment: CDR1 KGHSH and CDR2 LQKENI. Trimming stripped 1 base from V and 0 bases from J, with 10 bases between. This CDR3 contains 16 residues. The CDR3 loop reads CASSPQDTSSYNEQFF. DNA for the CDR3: TGTGCCAGCTCACCACAGGACACTAGCTCCTACAATGAGCAGTTCTTC.

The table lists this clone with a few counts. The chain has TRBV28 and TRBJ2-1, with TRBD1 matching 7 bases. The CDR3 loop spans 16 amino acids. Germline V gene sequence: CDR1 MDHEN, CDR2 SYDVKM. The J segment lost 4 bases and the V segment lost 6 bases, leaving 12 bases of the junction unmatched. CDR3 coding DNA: TGTGCCAGCAGGGGGGACAGCCCTCCCCCTTACAATGAGCAGTTCTTC. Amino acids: CASRGDSPPPYNEQFF.

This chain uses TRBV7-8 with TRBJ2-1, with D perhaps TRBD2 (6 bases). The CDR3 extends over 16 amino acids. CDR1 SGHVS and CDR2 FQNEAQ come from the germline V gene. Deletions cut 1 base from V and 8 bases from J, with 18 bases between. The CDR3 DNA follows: TGTGCCAGCAGCTTAGAGCCGGGAGCGGCAGGATATGAGCAGTTCTTC. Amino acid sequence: CASSLEPGAAGYEQFF.

The DNA for the CDR3 is TGTGCCAGCAGTTGGGGACAGGGATTGAACACTGAAGCTTTCTTT. This encodes CASSWGQGLNTEAFF. V and J are TRBV28 and TRBJ1-1, with TRBD1 identical over 9 bases. This CDR3 has 15 amino acids. Looked up from germline, CDR1 is MDHEN and CDR2 is SYDVKM. With V trimmed by 4 bases and J by 0 bases, 3 bases remained unmatched. The full variable domain, with the rest looked up from reference TRBV28 and TRBJ1-1, is DVKVTQSSRYLVKRTGEKVFLECVQDMDHENMFWYRQDPGLGLRLIYFSYDVKMKEKGDIPEGYSVSREKKERFSLILESASTNQTSMYLCASSWGQGLNTEAFFGQGTRLTVV.

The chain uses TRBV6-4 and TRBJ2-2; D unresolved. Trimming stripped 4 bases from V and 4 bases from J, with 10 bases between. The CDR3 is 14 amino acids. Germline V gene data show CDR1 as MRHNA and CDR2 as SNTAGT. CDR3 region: CASSATWGTGELFF. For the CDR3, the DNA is TGTGCCAGCAGTGCAACTTGGGGCACCGGGGAGCTGTTTTTT.

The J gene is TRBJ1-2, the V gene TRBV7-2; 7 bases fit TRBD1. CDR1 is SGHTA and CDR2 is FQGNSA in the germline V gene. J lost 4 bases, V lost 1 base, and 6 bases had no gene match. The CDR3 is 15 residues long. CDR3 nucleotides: TGTGCCAGCAGCTTAGAGGGAGGGGGCGCCTATGGCTACACCTTC. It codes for CASSLEGGGAYGYTF.

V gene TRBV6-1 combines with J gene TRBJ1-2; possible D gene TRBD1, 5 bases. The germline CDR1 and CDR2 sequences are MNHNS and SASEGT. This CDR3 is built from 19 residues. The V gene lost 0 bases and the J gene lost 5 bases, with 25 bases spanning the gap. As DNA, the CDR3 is TGTGCCAGCAGTGAAGCTCGGACGGGACGCAAAGGGCCGGGATATGGCTACACCTTC. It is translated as CASSEARTGRKGPGYGYTF.

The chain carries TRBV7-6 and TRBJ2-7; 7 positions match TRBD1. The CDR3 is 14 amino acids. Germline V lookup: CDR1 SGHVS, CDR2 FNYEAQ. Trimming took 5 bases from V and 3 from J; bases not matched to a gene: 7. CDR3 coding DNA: TGTGCCAGCAGCCCGGAGACAGGGAGCTACGAGCAGTACTTC. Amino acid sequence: CASSPETGSYEQYF.

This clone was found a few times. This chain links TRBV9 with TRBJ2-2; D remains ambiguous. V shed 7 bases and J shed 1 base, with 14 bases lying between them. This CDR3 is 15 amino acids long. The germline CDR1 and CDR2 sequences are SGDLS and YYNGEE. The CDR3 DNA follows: TGTGCCAGCTCTCCCGGTACCTTGAACACCGGGGAGCTGTTTTTT. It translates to CASSPGTLNTGELFF.

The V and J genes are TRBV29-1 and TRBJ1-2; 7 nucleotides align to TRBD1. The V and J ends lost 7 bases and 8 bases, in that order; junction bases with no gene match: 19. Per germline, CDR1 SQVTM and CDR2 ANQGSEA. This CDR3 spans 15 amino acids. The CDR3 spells CSAKTLTGQVQGYTF. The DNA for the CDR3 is TGCAGCGCCAAAACGCTAACAGGACAGGTACAAGGCTACACCTTC. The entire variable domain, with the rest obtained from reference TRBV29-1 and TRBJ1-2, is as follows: SAVISQKPSRDICQRGTSLTIQCQVDSQVTMMFWYRQQPGQSLTLIATANQGSEATYESGFVIDKFPISRPNLTFSTLTVSNMSPEDSSIYLCSAKTLTGQVQGYTFGSGTRLTVV.

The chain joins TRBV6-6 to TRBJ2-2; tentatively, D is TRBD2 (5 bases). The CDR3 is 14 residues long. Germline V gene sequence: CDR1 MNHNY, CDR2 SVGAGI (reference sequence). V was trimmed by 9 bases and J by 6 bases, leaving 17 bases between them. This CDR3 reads CASLPPGGAGELFF. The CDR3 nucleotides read TGTGCCAGTCTTCCCCCTGGAGGAGCCGGGGAGCTGTTTTTT.

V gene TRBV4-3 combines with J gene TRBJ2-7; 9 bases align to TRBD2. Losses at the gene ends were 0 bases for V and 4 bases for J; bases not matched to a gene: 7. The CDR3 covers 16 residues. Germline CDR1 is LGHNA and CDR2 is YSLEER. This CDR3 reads CASSQDVSGSYYEQYF. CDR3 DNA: TGCGCCAGCAGCCAAGATGTTAGCGGGAGTTATTACGAGCAGTACTTC.

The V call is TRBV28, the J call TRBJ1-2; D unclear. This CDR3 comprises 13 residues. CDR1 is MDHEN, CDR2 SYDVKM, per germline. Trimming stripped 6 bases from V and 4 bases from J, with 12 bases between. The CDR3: CASRDPDRYGYTF. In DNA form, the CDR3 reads TGTGCCAGCAGGGACCCGGATCGCTATGGCTACACCTTC.

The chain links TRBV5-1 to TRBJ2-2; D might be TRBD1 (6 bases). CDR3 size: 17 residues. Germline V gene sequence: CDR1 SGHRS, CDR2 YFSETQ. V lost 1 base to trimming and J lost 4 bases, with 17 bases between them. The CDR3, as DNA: TGCGCCAGCAGCTTGAGAGTCGCAGGGGCGGGCACCGGGGAGCTGTTTTTT. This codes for CASSLRVAGAGTGELFF. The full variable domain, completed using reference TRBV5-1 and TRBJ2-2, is KAGVTQTPRYLIKTRGQQVTLSCSPISGHRSVSWYQQTPGQGLQFLFEYFSETQRNKGNFPGRFSGRQFSNSRSEMNVSTLELGDSALYLCASSLRVAGAGTGELFFGEGSRLTVL.

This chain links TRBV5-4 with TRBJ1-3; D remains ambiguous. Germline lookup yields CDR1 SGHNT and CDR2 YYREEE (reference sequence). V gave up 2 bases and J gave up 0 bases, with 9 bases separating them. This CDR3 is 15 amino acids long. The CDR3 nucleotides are TGTGCCAGCAGCTTAGGGTCTTACTCTGGAAACACCATATATTTT. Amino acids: CASSLGSYSGNTIYF.

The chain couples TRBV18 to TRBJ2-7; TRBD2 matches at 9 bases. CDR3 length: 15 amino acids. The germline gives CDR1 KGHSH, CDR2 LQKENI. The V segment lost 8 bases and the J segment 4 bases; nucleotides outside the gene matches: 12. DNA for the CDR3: TGTGCCAGCCTACCTCGTGGCGCGGGAGGGTACGAGCAGTACTTC. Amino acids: CASLPRGAGGYEQYF.

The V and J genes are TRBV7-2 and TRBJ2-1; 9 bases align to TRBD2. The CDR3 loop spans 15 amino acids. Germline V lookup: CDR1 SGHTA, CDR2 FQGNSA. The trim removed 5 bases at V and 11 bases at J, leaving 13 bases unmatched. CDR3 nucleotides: TGTGCCAGCAGCCCCACTAGTGGTCTAGCGGGAAAGCAGTTCTTC. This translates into CASSPTSGLAGKQFF.

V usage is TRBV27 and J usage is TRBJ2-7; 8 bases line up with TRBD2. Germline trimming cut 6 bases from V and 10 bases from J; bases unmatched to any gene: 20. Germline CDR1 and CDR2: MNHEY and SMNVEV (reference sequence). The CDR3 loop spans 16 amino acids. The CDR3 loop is CASSPGFGGRPKIQYF. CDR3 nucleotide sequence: TGTGCCAGCAGCCCGGGCTTTGGCGGGAGGCCCAAAATCCAGTACTTC.

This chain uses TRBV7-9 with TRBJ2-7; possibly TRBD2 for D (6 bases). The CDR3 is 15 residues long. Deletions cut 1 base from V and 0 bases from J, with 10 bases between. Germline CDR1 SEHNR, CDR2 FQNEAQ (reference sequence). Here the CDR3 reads CASSLGGVSSYEQYF. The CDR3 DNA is TGTGCCAGCAGCTTAGGGGGGGTCAGCTCCTACGAGCAGTACTTC. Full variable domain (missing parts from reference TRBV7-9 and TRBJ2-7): DTGVSQNPRHKITKRGQNVTFRCDPISEHNRLYWYRQTLGQGPEFLTYFQNEAQLEKSRLLSDRFSAERPKGSFSTLEIQRTEQGDSAMYLCASSLGGVSSYEQYFGPGTRLTVT.

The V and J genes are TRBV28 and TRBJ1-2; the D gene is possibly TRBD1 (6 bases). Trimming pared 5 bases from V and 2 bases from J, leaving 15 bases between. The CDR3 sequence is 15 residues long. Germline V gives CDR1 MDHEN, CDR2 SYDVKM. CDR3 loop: CASSPRGQGNYGYTF. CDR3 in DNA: TGTGCCAGCAGTCCCCGGGGCCAGGGGAACTATGGCTACACCTTC.

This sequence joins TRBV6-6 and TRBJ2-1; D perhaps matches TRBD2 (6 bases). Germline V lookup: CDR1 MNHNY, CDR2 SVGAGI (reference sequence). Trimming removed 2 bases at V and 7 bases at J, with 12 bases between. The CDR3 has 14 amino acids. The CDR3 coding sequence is TGTGCCAGCAGTTACCCCGGGAGTAGGAATGAGCAGTTCTTC. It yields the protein CASSYPGSRNEQFF.